Each of the 10 T cell receptor beta chains below was sequenced from the same sample in a study of T cell repertoires in cytomegalovirus infection. These TCRs are of unknown antigen specificity. TCRdb re-analysed the reads in MiXCR, keeping a single row per CDR3 protein. Of roughly 500,000 distinct CDR3 sequences detected, around a third appear once; the ten largest clones hold roughly a sixth. The source material was cultured PBMCs, sampled from culture after CMV antigen stimulation. All receptors derive from a human donor in good health (CMV status not recorded). Some clones in this sample may be carry-over from other donors' samples.

In this sample, this clonotype turned up a few times. This chain connects TRBV6-2 or TRBV6-3 to TRBJ2-7; perhaps TRBD1 as D (5 bases). The CDR3 is made up of 12 amino acids. The V and J ends lost 0 bases and 7 bases respectively, with 7 bases between them. Looked up from germline, CDR1 is MNHEY and CDR2 is SVGEGT. In DNA form, the CDR3 reads TGTGCCAGCAGTTACTCGTACAGGGAGCAGTACTTC. This encodes CASSYSYREQYF.

This clonotype was counted at least ten times. The J gene is TRBJ2-3, the V gene TRBV12-3 or TRBV12-4, with 8 positions matching TRBD2. The CDR3 length is 14 residues. J was trimmed by 3 bases and V by 6 bases; bases with no gene match: 5. In DNA form, the CDR3 reads TGTGCCAGCAGCTTCTTAGCGGGGACAGATACGCAGTATTTT. This gives the protein CASSFLAGTDTQYF.

This clonotype was detected ten times or more. The rearrangement joins TRBV7-2 to TRBJ2-4; D is perhaps TRBD1 or TRBD2 (5 bases each). CDR1 and CDR2 from the germline V gene are SGHTA and FQGNSA. This CDR3 spans 19 amino acids. V gave up 3 bases and J gave up 1 base, with 22 bases separating them. The CDR3 nucleotides are TGTGCCAGCAGCTTGCCCCCTCGGCTAGCAGGGAAGGCCAAAAACATTCAGTACTTC. Amino acids: CASSLPPRLAGKAKNIQYF. Full variable domain (rest looked up from reference TRBV7-2 and TRBJ2-4): GAGVSQSPSNKVTEKGKDVELRCDPISGHTALYWYRQSLGQGLEFLIYFQGNSAPDKSGLPSDRFSAERTGGSVSTLTIQRTQQEDSAVYLCASSLPPRLAGKAKNIQYFGAGTRLSVL.

The chain joins TRBV29-1 to TRBJ2-7, with D possibly matching TRBD1 (5 bases). The CDR3 covers 12 residues. The ends were cut back, 7 bases at V and 1 base at J, with 11 bases in the middle. Germline V gene lookup returns CDR1 SQVTM and CDR2 ANQGSEA. This CDR3 reads CSATDTSYEQYV. CDR3 sequence (DNA): TGCAGCGCGACGGACACTTCCTACGAGCAGTACGTC.

This chain uses TRBV6-5 with TRBJ1-1; D not certain. V lost 4 bases and J 3 bases, leaving 12 bases between the germline ends. The CDR3 runs to 14 residues. Germline V gene sequence: CDR1 MNHEY, CDR2 SVGAGI. The CDR3 loop reads CASSLSPQYTEAFF. CDR3 nucleotide sequence: TGTGCCAGCAGTTTAAGCCCACAGTACACTGAAGCTTTCTTT.

The J gene is TRBJ2-1, the V gene TRBV29-1; D uncertain. The CDR3 has 14 amino acids. Germline lookup yields CDR1 SQVTM and CDR2 ANQGSEA. V lost 3 bases and J 0 bases, leaving 9 bases between the germline ends. DNA of the CDR3: TGCAGCGTTGATAACCTCCGCTCCTACAATGAGCAGTTCTTC. Protein sequence: CSVDNLRSYNEQFF.

The table lists this clonotype with a few counts. The rearrangement uses TRBV6-6 and TRBJ2-3; a possible D gene is TRBD2 (7 bases). This CDR3 region has 18 residues. Trimming removed 6 bases from V and 0 bases from J, with 22 bases in between. Germline values: CDR1 MNHNY, CDR2 SVGAGI (reference sequence). The chain's CDR3 is CASRPAGAPGDSTDTQYF. CDR3 DNA: TGTGCCAGCAGACCCGCGGGAGCCCCAGGGGATAGCACAGATACGCAGTATTTT.

The chain links TRBV6-2 or TRBV6-3 to TRBJ2-7, with D perhaps TRBD2 (6 bases). Germline V gene data show CDR1 as MNHEY and CDR2 as SVGEGT. The length of the CDR3 is 14 residues. Trimming left V 7 bases short and J 1 base short, with 14 bases between. Written as DNA, the CDR3 is TGTGCCAGCAACATAAACGGGGGTTCCTACGAGCAGTACTTC. It yields the protein CASNINGGSYEQYF.

This clonotype was recorded only once. The chain couples TRBV6-5 to TRBJ1-5; D might be TRBD1 (6 bases). The germline V gene has CDR1 MNHEY and CDR2 SVGAGI. The CDR3 consists of 15 residues. V was cut by 2 bases and J by 7 bases, with 15 bases left in between. This chain's CDR3 is CASSYGGGGGQPQHF. CDR3 nucleotide sequence: TGTGCCAGCAGTTACGGGGGGGGGGGCGGACAGCCCCAGCATTTT.

This clonotype has just a few counts. This rearrangement joins TRBV12-3 or TRBV12-4 to TRBJ1-2, with no clear D. Trimming stripped 3 bases from V and 3 bases from J, with 11 bases between. CDR3 size: 14 residues. CDR3 sequence reads: CASSFGRRYYGYTF. The CDR3 DNA sequence: TGTGCCAGCAGTTTCGGCAGGAGATACTATGGCTACACCTTC.